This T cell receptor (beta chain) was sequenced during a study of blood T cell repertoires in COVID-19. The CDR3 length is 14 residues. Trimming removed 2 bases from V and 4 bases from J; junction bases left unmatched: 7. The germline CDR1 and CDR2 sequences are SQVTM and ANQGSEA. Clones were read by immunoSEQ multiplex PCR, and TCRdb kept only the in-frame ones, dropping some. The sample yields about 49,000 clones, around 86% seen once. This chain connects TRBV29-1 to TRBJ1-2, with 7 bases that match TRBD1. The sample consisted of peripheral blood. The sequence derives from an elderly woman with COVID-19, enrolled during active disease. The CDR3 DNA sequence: TGCAGCGTTGAAAAGGGGGCCCGGTTCTATGGCTACACCTTC. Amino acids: CSVEKGARFYGYTF.